This TCR beta chain appears in the sequencing data of a study of human T cells and chemical hapten exposure. TCRdb processed the RACE reads anew with MiXCR; each CDR3 protein has one entry. This table has over 85,000 distinct CDR3 sequences, less than 14% appearing once. Study-level findings and limits: TCRs above 1 in 1000 frequency did not change with DPC sensitization.

The CDR3 length is 16 residues. Germline CDR1 and CDR2: SGHTA and FQGNSA. V lost 5 bases, J lost 4 bases, and 10 bases stayed unmatched. Ten or more counts support this clonotype. Antigen unknown. Specified time point: pre-sensitization, week 0. Stated treatment: therapeutic diphenylcyclopropenone sensitization with weekly scalp DPC. Each patch-test visit's blood sample preceded patch application. The material was whole blood, obtained in connection with sensitization to the hapten diphenylcyclopropenone (DPC). The source is a woman in her fifties or sixties with alopecia areata. Some clones in this sample may be carry-over from other donors' samples. The chain links TRBV7-2 to TRBJ2-3; 9 bases are shared with TRBD2. The CDR3 is CASSPQAGGVADTQYF. CDR3 nucleotide sequence: TGTGCCAGCAGCCCCCAAGCGGGGGGAGTAGCAGATACGCAGTATTTT. The full variable domain, in which reference TRBV7-2 and TRBJ2-3 provide the parts outside the CDR3, is GAGVSQSPSNKVTEKGKDVELRCDPISGHTALYWYRQSLGQGLEFLIYFQGNSAPDKSGLPSDRFSAERTGGSVSTLTIQRTQQEDSAVYLCASSPQAGGVADTQYFGPGTRLTVL.